This paragraph reports one TCR beta chain. The V gene lost 3 bases and the J gene lost 5 bases, with 10 bases spanning the gap. The CDR3 is 13 residues long. Germline V CDR1 and CDR2: MGHRA, YSYEKL. Clones were read by immunoSEQ multiplex PCR, and TCRdb kept only the in-frame ones, dropping some. The sample includes about 660,000 clones, 88% of them seen just once. These data originate in a study of shared T cell receptors in the human thymus. The same sample was also studied in work on human thymus T cells. According to that study: Infants served as donors; they were healthy and Finnish and were having corrective surgery for congenital heart defects. Obtained as resections during corrective heart surgery, the thymus tissue was then studied. Blood and thymic repertoires both appeared biased in V and J gene usage. Related research reported highly overlapping thymic repertoires among unrelated individuals.

Sequenced input: thymocytes. J is TRBJ2-5 and V is TRBV4-1; a possible D gene is TRBD2 (5 bases). The origin of this receptor is a boy less than two years old with a congenital heart defect. The CDR3 sequence is CASSQEVPETQYF. In DNA, the CDR3 is TGCGCCAGCAGCCAGGAGGTCCCGGAGACCCAGTACTTC.